The 17 T cell receptor beta chains in this list originate from one sample, sequenced in a study of blood T cell repertoires in COVID-19. Profiled with immunoSEQ multiplex PCR; TCRdb holds only in-frame clones, not every one. Seen here are more than 350,000 clones, more than 70% observed once, and the top ten hold about 1.5%. The specimen was PBMCs or T cells enriched from blood (not recorded which). Every receptor here comes from a young woman who had been exposed to COVID-19.

This rearrangement joins TRBV19 to TRBJ2-5; D is possibly TRBD2 (7 bases). The CDR3 sequence is 16 residues long. CDR1 and CDR2 from the germline V gene are LNHDA and SQIVND (reference sequence). The V and J ends lost 3 bases and 2 bases respectively, with 16 bases between them. The CDR3 DNA reads TGTGCCAGTAGTATCGCGGGGGCCCCTTTTCAAGAGACCCAGTACTTC. Residues: CASSIAGAPFQETQYF.

The chain links TRBV9 to TRBJ1-1; 9 bases fit TRBD1. The V gene's germline CDR1 is SGDLS and CDR2 YYNGEE. The V and J ends lost 3 bases and 4 bases, in that order; junction bases with no gene match: 13. CDR3 length: 17 amino acids. CDR3 coding DNA: TGTGCCAGCAGCGAGTCCCGGGACAGGGTTTCGACCACTGAAGCTTTCTTT. It codes for CASSESRDRVSTTEAFF.

The chain employs TRBV24-1 and TRBJ1-1; D unresolved. This CDR3 has 15 amino acids. Germline lookup yields CDR1 KGHDR and CDR2 SFDVKD. Trimming removed 5 bases at V and 6 bases at J, with 18 bases between. Here the CDR3 DNA reads TGTGCCACCAGTGGAGAGGGAAGGAGAGGGCCTGAAGCTTTCTTT. It specifies CATSGEGRRGPEAFF.

The CDR3 DNA sequence: TGTGCCCTCCCCGCGGCAAGAGGGGCCATCGGGGGGTATGAGCAGTTCTTC. Translating gives CALPAARGAIGGYEQFF. This chain uses TRBV2 with TRBJ2-1, with 7 bases lining up with TRBD2. The CDR3 loop spans 17 amino acids. Germline CDR1 reads SNHLY; CDR2 reads FYNNEI. V gave up 11 bases and J gave up 8 bases; unmatched junction bases: 24.

V gene TRBV19 combines with J gene TRBJ1-5; 7 positions match TRBD1. The germline gives CDR1 LNHDA, CDR2 SQIVND (reference sequence). The V gene end was trimmed by 0 bases and the J gene end by 0 bases; junction bases not matched to a gene: 5. This CDR3 contains 17 residues. In DNA, the CDR3 is TGTGCCAGTAGTATAGAAGGGACAGTTTATAGCAATCAGCCCCAGCATTTT. Translated, it gives CASSIEGTVYSNQPQHF.

This chain connects TRBV9 to TRBJ1-1, with a possible D match to TRBD1 (5 bases). The CDR3 is made up of 15 amino acids. V was clipped by 0 bases and J by 1 base, with 10 bases between them. Germline CDR1 and CDR2: SGDLS and YYNGEE. Here the CDR3 DNA reads TGTGCCAGCAGCGTAGGGCAGGGCCCGAACACTGAAGCTTTCTTT. It codes for CASSVGQGPNTEAFF.

In this sample, this clone turned up once. The chain carries TRBV28 and TRBJ2-4, with 14 bases aligning to TRBD2. CDR3 size: 18 residues. Germline V gene lookup returns CDR1 MDHEN and CDR2 SYDVKM. Trimming removed 4 bases from V and 0 bases from J; junction bases left unmatched: 5. CDR3 residues: CASSSGTSGGLAKNIQYF. The CDR3 DNA is TGTGCCAGCAGTTCCGGGACTAGCGGGGGACTAGCCAAAAACATTCAGTACTTC. Together with reference TRBV28 and TRBJ2-4, the CDR3 gives the full variable domain: DVKVTQSSRYLVKRTGEKVFLECVQDMDHENMFWYRQDPGLGLRLIYFSYDVKMKEKGDIPEGYSVSREKKERFSLILESASTNQTSMYLCASSSGTSGGLAKNIQYFGAGTRLSVL.

The rearrangement joins TRBV24-1 to TRBJ1-2; D unresolved. Germline-derived CDR1 and CDR2 are KGHDR and SFDVKD. Between the trimmed V and J ends, which lost 6 bases and 0 bases, there was a span of 7 bases. The length of the CDR3 is 13 residues. CDR3 in DNA: TGTGCCACCAGTCCCCGAGCTAACTATGGCTACACCTTC. Protein: CATSPRANYGYTF.

The V and J genes are TRBV7-6 and TRBJ2-7; 8 positions match TRBD1. The CDR3 covers 15 residues. CDR1 and CDR2 from the germline V gene are SGHVS and FNYEAQ. The junction had 5 bases not matched to a gene; V was cut back by 1 base and J by 3 bases. The CDR3 loop is CASSLGETGGYEQYF. The CDR3 nucleotides are TGTGCCAGCAGCTTAGGAGAAACAGGGGGCTACGAGCAGTACTTC.

The chain employs TRBV5-1 and TRBJ1-6; 7 nucleotides align to TRBD1. CDR1 and CDR2 from the germline V gene are SGHRS and YFSETQ. Trimming took 4 bases from V and 10 from J; bases not matched to a gene: 8. The CDR3 loop spans 14 amino acids. Here the CDR3 reads CASSKGQDGSPLHF. The CDR3 DNA reads TGCGCCAGCAGCAAAGGACAGGATGGATCACCCCTCCACTTT.

V and J are TRBV9 and TRBJ1-2, with D uncertain. The length of the CDR3 is 16 residues. Trimming left V 0 bases short and J 3 bases short, with 15 bases between. Germline values: CDR1 SGDLS, CDR2 YYNGEE. CDR3 coding DNA: TGTGCCAGCAGCGTAGACGGAGAGGGAGGGCACTATGGCTACACCTTC. This translates into CASSVDGEGGHYGYTF. The full variable domain, with the rest looked up from reference TRBV9 and TRBJ1-2, is DSGVTQTPKHLITATGQRVTLRCSPRSGDLSVYWYQQSLDQGLQFLIQYYNGEERAKGNILERFSAQQFPDLHSELNLSSLELGDSALYFCASSVDGEGGHYGYTFGSGTRLTVV.

J is TRBJ1-5 and V is TRBV19; the D gene is possibly TRBD1 (5 bases). CDR1 and CDR2 (germline): LNHDA, SQIVND (reference sequence). The CDR3 spans 15 residues. V was cut by 5 bases and J by 10 bases, with 21 bases left in between. The CDR3 DNA reads TGTGCCAGTAGTCCCCCCGGTTCAGGGCGTGGACCCCAGCATTTT. It encodes CASSPPGSGRGPQHF. Based on the CDR3 plus reference TRBV19 and TRBJ1-5, the full variable domain is DGGITQSPKYLFRKEGQNVTLSCEQNLNHDAMYWYRQDPGQGLRLIYYSQIVNDFQKGDIAEGYSVSREKKESFPLTVTSAQKNPTAFYLCASSPPGSGRGPQHFGDGTRLSIL.

The chain carries TRBV7-2 and TRBJ2-3; TRBD2 agrees at 7 bases. J was trimmed by 2 bases and V by 6 bases; bases with no gene match: 5. Germline loops: CDR1 SGHTA, CDR2 FQGNSA. This CDR3 is built from 14 residues. CDR3 bases: TGTGCCAGCAGATCAGCGGGGTTCACAGATACGCAGTATTTT. This sequence encodes CASRSAGFTDTQYF.

V usage is TRBV7-9 and J usage is TRBJ1-1; 7 nucleotides agree with TRBD1. V shed 8 bases, J shed 5 bases, and the junction held 14 bases outside the gene matches. The germline V gene encodes CDR1 SEHNR and CDR2 FQNEAQ (reference sequence). This CDR3 spans 15 amino acids. CDR3: CASSEQGISGTEAFF. The CDR3 DNA reads as TGTGCCAGCTCGGAACAGGGGATCTCGGGTACTGAAGCTTTCTTT.

The chain joins TRBV6-5 to TRBJ1-6, with TRBD1 matching 8 bases. CDR1 and CDR2 from the germline V gene are MNHEY and SVGAGI. The junction had 6 bases not matched to a gene; V was cut back by 6 bases and J by 5 bases. CDR3 length equals 15 residues. CDR3 protein: CASSRGTGDNSPLHF. CDR3 coding DNA: TGTGCCAGCAGCAGAGGGACAGGCGATAATTCACCCCTCCACTTT.

The J gene is TRBJ2-7, the V gene TRBV11-2; a possible D gene is TRBD1 (6 bases). V was shortened by 2 bases and J by 4 bases, with 18 bases between the two germline ends. Germline V gene data show CDR1 as SGHAT and CDR2 as FQNNGV. CDR3 length: 16 residues. Here the CDR3 reads CASSLKVVRDTYEQYF. In nucleotides, the CDR3 is TGTGCCAGCAGCTTAAAAGTGGTCCGGGACACATACGAGCAGTACTTC.

This clone was detected once. This sequence joins TRBV9 and TRBJ2-7, with D possibly matching TRBD1 (6 bases). The length of the CDR3 is 14 residues. The ends were cut back, 1 base at V and 0 bases at J, with 8 bases in the middle. Germline V gene data show CDR1 as SGDLS and CDR2 as YYNGEE. CDR3 loop: CASSVTGTSYEQYF. Written as DNA, the CDR3 is TGTGCCAGCAGCGTAACAGGGACCTCCTACGAGCAGTACTTC. Complete variable domain (other parts from reference TRBV9 and TRBJ2-7): DSGVTQTPKHLITATGQRVTLRCSPRSGDLSVYWYQQSLDQGLQFLIQYYNGEERAKGNILERFSAQQFPDLHSELNLSSLELGDSALYFCASSVTGTSYEQYFGPGTRLTVT.